The 26 T cell receptor beta chains listed next were all sequenced from one sample in a study of T cell responses to AZD1222 COVID-19 vaccine. Here immunoSEQ multiplex PCR was the method, and the copy in TCRdb shows in-frame clones only, minus some. This table holds around 110,000 clones, just over 85% found once. The sequences come from peripheral blood, collected on day 0 of AZD1222 vaccination. These receptors all come from an adult in good health.

This chain uses TRBV7-2 with TRBJ2-1; D is ambiguous. The CDR3 extends over 15 amino acids. The V and J ends lost 1 base and 8 bases respectively, with 15 bases between them. Germline values: CDR1 SGHTA, CDR2 FQGNSA. As DNA, the CDR3 is TGTGCCAGCAGCTTAGTTCTTGCACGAGGTGATGAGCAGTTCTTC. Residues: CASSLVLARGDEQFF.

This clone has a single count. The chain combines TRBV5-1 with TRBJ2-1; 7 nucleotides line up with TRBD2. The length of the CDR3 is 18 residues. Germline loops: CDR1 SGHRS, CDR2 YFSETQ. V lost 4 bases and J lost 0; bases outside the gene matches: 13. The CDR3 reads CASSAAPLAASSYNEQFF. The CDR3 DNA sequence: TGCGCCAGCAGCGCCGCCCCGCTAGCGGCCAGCTCCTACAATGAGCAGTTCTTC.

V usage is TRBV9 and J usage is TRBJ1-1; D not resolved. Deletions cut 1 base from V and 0 bases from J, with 7 bases between. Germline lookup yields CDR1 SGDLS and CDR2 YYNGEE. This CDR3 comprises 14 residues. CDR3 DNA: TGTGCCAGCAGCGTAATGACGGTGAACACTGAAGCTTTCTTT. It encodes CASSVMTVNTEAFF.

The count of this clone is one. The chain uses TRBV19 and TRBJ1-2; D is unresolved. Germline V gene sequence: CDR1 LNHDA, CDR2 SQIVND (reference sequence). The CDR3 length is 13 residues. V lost 8 bases and J 8 bases, leaving 18 bases between the germline ends. CDR3 sequence reads: CASSSPNGWGYTF. CDR3 nucleotide sequence: TGTGCCAGTTCATCCCCGAACGGGTGGGGCTACACCTTC. The full variable domain, its missing parts supplied by reference TRBV19 and TRBJ1-2, is DGGITQSPKYLFRKEGQNVTLSCEQNLNHDAMYWYRQDPGQGLRLIYYSQIVNDFQKGDIAEGYSVSREKKESFPLTVTSAQKNPTAFYLCASSSPNGWGYTFGSGTRLTVV.

To note about this clone: One junction end does not reproduce the germline sequence, and a read error may be involved. This sequence joins TRBV5-1 and TRBJ1-1; D gene unclear. From germline, CDR1 is SGHRS and CDR2 YFSETQ. The CDR3 runs to 12 residues. The CDR3 DNA is TGCGCCAGCGGCTTCTCGTCCGCTGAAGCTTTCTTT. Translation: CASGFSSAEAFF.

The gene calls are TRBV5-1 and TRBJ1-1, with D uncertain. Germline V gene data show CDR1 as SGHRS and CDR2 as YFSETQ. With 1 base removed from V and 4 bases from J, the gap between germline ends came to 8 bases. This CDR3 comprises 13 residues. The CDR3 reads CASSLQLSTEAFF. The CDR3 coding sequence is TGCGCCAGCAGCTTGCAGCTAAGCACTGAAGCTTTCTTT.

This chain links TRBV6-1 with TRBJ2-6, with TRBD1 matching 10 bases. Germline CDR1 and CDR2: MNHNS and SASEGT. The CDR3 sequence is 18 residues long. V was pared by 2 bases and J by 0 bases, with 4 bases of the junction left unmatched. The CDR3 sequence: CASSERGQGSSGANVLTF. The DNA of the CDR3 is TGTGCCAGCAGTGAAAGGGGACAGGGGAGCTCTGGGGCCAACGTCCTGACTTTC.

This sequence joins TRBV7-9 and TRBJ2-3, with unresolved D. The CDR3 totals 15 residues. CDR1 SEHNR and CDR2 FQNEAQ come from the germline V gene (reference sequence). V dropped 5 bases and J dropped 3 bases, with 15 bases sitting between them. This CDR3 is CASSTGFAGTDTQYF. The CDR3 DNA sequence: TGTGCCAGCAGCACGGGCTTTGCCGGGACAGATACGCAGTATTTT.

V usage is TRBV28 and J usage is TRBJ1-2; D is perhaps TRBD1 (5 bases). V was trimmed by 5 bases and J by 5 bases, leaving 18 bases between them. CDR3 length equals 15 residues. The germline CDR1 and CDR2 sequences are MDHEN and SYDVKM. CDR3 bases: TGTGCCAGCAGTCCTTTTGGGGCGGGAAAGTATGGCTACACCTTC. Its protein is CASSPFGAGKYGYTF.

V is TRBV19 and J is TRBJ1-1; TRBD1 is a possible D gene (5 bases). The germline gives CDR1 LNHDA, CDR2 SQIVND (reference sequence). V gave up 2 bases and J gave up 0 bases, with 10 bases separating them. The CDR3 totals 15 residues. The CDR3 region has the DNA TGTGCCAGTAGTATACAGGGAACGATGAACACTGAAGCTTTCTTT. It is translated as CASSIQGTMNTEAFF.

The chain joins TRBV7-9 to TRBJ1-1; 10 nucleotides agree with TRBD1. Germline V gene lookup returns CDR1 SEHNR and CDR2 FQNEAQ (reference sequence). There are 13 residues in the CDR3. J lost 6 bases, V lost 5 bases, and 3 bases had no gene match. DNA of the CDR3: TGTGCCAGCAGCCAGGGGACAGGGGCTGAAGCTTTCTTT. Encoded protein: CASSQGTGAEAFF.

The genes are TRBV12-3 or TRBV12-4 and TRBJ1-4; D is unclear. The CDR3 loop spans 11 amino acids. V lost 5 bases and J 5 bases, leaving 3 bases between the germline ends. The CDR3 is CASSTNEKLFF. In nucleotides, the CDR3 is TGTGCCAGCAGTACGAATGAAAAACTGTTTTTT.

V is TRBV7-2 and J is TRBJ2-4; D unresolved. V was clipped by 1 base and J by 8 bases, with 12 bases between them. This CDR3 contains 14 residues. Germline CDR1 SGHTA, CDR2 FQGNSA. CDR3 protein: CASSLGPRQDIQYF. The CDR3 DNA reads TGTGCCAGCAGCTTAGGGCCCCGTCAGGACATTCAGTACTTC.

The genes are TRBV5-6 and TRBJ2-2; no clear D gene. Germline loops: CDR1 SGHDT, CDR2 YYEEEE. CDR3 size: 13 residues. Trimming removed 0 bases from V and 4 bases from J, with 4 bases in between. CDR3 bases: TGTGCCAGCAGCTTGGTGGTCACCGGGGAGCTGTTTTTT. Amino acids: CASSLVVTGELFF. Using reference TRBV5-6 and TRBJ2-2 for the parts outside the CDR3, the full variable domain is DAGVTQSPTHLIKTRGQQVTLRCSPKSGHDTVSWYQQALGQGPQFIFQYYEEEERQRGNFPDRFSGHQFPNYSSELNVNALLLGDSALYLCASSLVVTGELFFGEGSRLTVL.

This clone occurred once. The CDR3 region is CASSGGGGGQPQHF. CDR3 in DNA: TGTGCCAGCAGTGGGGGAGGGGGCGGTCAGCCCCAGCATTTT. The chain couples TRBV28 to TRBJ1-5, with 7 bases identical to TRBD1. Germline-derived CDR1 and CDR2 are MDHEN and SYDVKM. Trimming cost V 5 bases and J 6 bases; bases outside gene matches: 7. CDR3 length equals 14 residues.

This clone turned up a few times. The CDR3 region is CASNLQVRNTEAFF. In DNA, the CDR3 is TGCGCCAGCAATCTACAGGTCAGGAACACTGAAGCTTTCTTT. The gene calls are TRBV10-1 and TRBJ1-1, with D tentatively TRBD1 (5 bases). Germline CDR1 is WNHNN and CDR2 is SYGVQD (reference sequence). Trimming pared 7 bases from V and 1 base from J, leaving 13 bases between. This CDR3 has 14 residues.

The chain recombines TRBV5-5 with TRBJ2-2, with D perhaps matching TRBD1 (6 bases). The CDR3 has 15 amino acids. Germline V CDR1 and CDR2: SGHKS, YYEKEE (reference sequence). V lost 1 base and J lost 7, with 14 bases in between. DNA of the CDR3: TGTGCCAGCAGCTTGACAGGGATCGGTGGCGGGGAGCTGTTTTTT. The encoded protein is CASSLTGIGGGELFF.

CDR3 coding DNA: TGTGCCAGCAGCGTGTGGGGCAATCAGCCCCAGCATTTT. Translating it yields CASSVWGNQPQHF. The chain recombines TRBV5-4 with TRBJ1-5; D gene ambiguous. Between the trimmed V and J ends, which lost 4 bases and 2 bases, there was a span of 7 bases. This CDR3 contains 13 residues. Germline V gene lookup returns CDR1 SGHNT and CDR2 YYREEE (reference sequence).

This clone appeared a single time. J is TRBJ2-7 and V is TRBV6-5; D not resolved. The V gene's germline CDR1 is MNHEY and CDR2 SVGAGI. The CDR3 has 13 amino acids. V was clipped by 4 bases and J by 3 bases, with 10 bases between them. CDR3 DNA sequence: TGTGCCAGCAGTTCCGCGGCTTACTACGAGCAGTACTTC. This codes for CASSSAAYYEQYF.

The rearrangement uses TRBV7-9 and TRBJ1-1; 8 nucleotides agree with TRBD1. From germline, CDR1 is SEHNR and CDR2 FQNEAQ (reference sequence). The V and J ends lost 4 bases and 5 bases, in that order; junction bases with no gene match: 9. CDR3 length: 15 amino acids. The CDR3 DNA sequence: TGTGCCAGCAGCTCCCCGACAGGGGTAGAAACTGAAGCTTTCTTT. It encodes CASSSPTGVETEAFF. The full variable domain, rest sourced from reference TRBV7-9 and TRBJ1-1, is DTGVSQNPRHKITKRGQNVTFRCDPISEHNRLYWYRQTLGQGPEFLTYFQNEAQLEKSRLLSDRFSAERPKGSFSTLEIQRTEQGDSAMYLCASSSPTGVETEAFFGQGTRLTVV.

The chain has TRBV7-3 and TRBJ1-2; 9 bases agree with TRBD1. The CDR3 spans 16 residues. Germline trimming cut 6 bases from V and 8 bases from J; bases unmatched to any gene: 16. Germline V gene sequence: CDR1 SGHTA, CDR2 FQGTGA. The CDR3 sequence is CASRSPGQGPQGGYTF. CDR3 bases: TGTGCCAGCAGGTCTCCGGGACAGGGACCTCAGGGGGGCTACACCTTC.

The V call is TRBV12-3 or TRBV12-4, the J call TRBJ1-5, with unresolved D. The CDR3 is 13 residues long. V was clipped by 6 bases and J by 7 bases, with 13 bases between them. The CDR3 DNA sequence: TGTGCCAGCAGACTAACCCAAGGACAGCCCCAGCATTTT. Translating gives CASRLTQGQPQHF.

CDR3 nucleotide sequence: TGTGCCAGCAGCTTCACAGGGGGCTACGAGCAGTACTTC. It is translated as CASSFTGGYEQYF. The chain recombines TRBV7-3 with TRBJ2-7; 8 positions agree with TRBD1. This CDR3 has 13 residues. Trimming cost V 3 bases and J 3 bases; bases outside gene matches: 1. Germline lookup yields CDR1 SGHTA and CDR2 FQGTGA. Using reference TRBV7-3 and TRBJ2-7 for the parts outside the CDR3, the full variable domain is GAGVSQTPSNKVTEKGKYVELRCDPISGHTALYWYRQSLGQGPEFLIYFQGTGAADDSGLPNDRFFAVRPEGSVSTLKIQRTERGDSAVYLCASSFTGGYEQYFGPGTRLTVT.

The gene calls are TRBV30 and TRBJ2-5; no firm D call. V gave up 5 bases and J gave up 0 bases, with 10 bases separating them. This CDR3 spans 13 amino acids. Per the germline V gene, CDR1 is GTSNPN and CDR2 is SVGIG (reference sequence). The DNA for the CDR3 is TGTGCCTGGGCGAAACAGAACCAAGAGACCCAGTACTTC. Protein sequence: CAWAKQNQETQYF. Full variable domain (missing parts from reference TRBV30 and TRBJ2-5): SQTIHQWPATLVQPVGSPLSLECTVEGTSNPNLYWYRQAAGRGLQLLFYSVGIGQISSEVPQNLSASRPQDRQFILSSKKLLLSDSGFYLCAWAKQNQETQYFGPGTRLLVL.

The V call is TRBV19, the J call TRBJ2-2; D call uncertain. The CDR3 covers 15 residues. Germline values: CDR1 LNHDA, CDR2 SQIVND (reference sequence). Trimming stripped 2 bases from V and 1 base from J, with 8 bases between. CDR3 in amino acids: CASSISALNTGELFF. The CDR3 bases are TGTGCCAGTAGTATATCAGCCCTGAACACCGGGGAGCTGTTTTTT.

The chain has TRBV19 and TRBJ1-4, with D unresolved. The V and J ends lost 5 bases and 8 bases respectively, with 9 bases between them. In germline, CDR1 is LNHDA, CDR2 SQIVND (reference sequence). The CDR3 length is 12 residues. The CDR3 loop is CASSRAGEKLFF. In nucleotides, the CDR3 is TGTGCCAGTAGTCGGGCGGGCGAAAAACTGTTTTTT. The complete variable domain, with remaining parts taken from reference TRBV19 and TRBJ1-4, reads DGGITQSPKYLFRKEGQNVTLSCEQNLNHDAMYWYRQDPGQGLRLIYYSQIVNDFQKGDIAEGYSVSREKKESFPLTVTSAQKNPTAFYLCASSRAGEKLFFGSGTQLSVL.